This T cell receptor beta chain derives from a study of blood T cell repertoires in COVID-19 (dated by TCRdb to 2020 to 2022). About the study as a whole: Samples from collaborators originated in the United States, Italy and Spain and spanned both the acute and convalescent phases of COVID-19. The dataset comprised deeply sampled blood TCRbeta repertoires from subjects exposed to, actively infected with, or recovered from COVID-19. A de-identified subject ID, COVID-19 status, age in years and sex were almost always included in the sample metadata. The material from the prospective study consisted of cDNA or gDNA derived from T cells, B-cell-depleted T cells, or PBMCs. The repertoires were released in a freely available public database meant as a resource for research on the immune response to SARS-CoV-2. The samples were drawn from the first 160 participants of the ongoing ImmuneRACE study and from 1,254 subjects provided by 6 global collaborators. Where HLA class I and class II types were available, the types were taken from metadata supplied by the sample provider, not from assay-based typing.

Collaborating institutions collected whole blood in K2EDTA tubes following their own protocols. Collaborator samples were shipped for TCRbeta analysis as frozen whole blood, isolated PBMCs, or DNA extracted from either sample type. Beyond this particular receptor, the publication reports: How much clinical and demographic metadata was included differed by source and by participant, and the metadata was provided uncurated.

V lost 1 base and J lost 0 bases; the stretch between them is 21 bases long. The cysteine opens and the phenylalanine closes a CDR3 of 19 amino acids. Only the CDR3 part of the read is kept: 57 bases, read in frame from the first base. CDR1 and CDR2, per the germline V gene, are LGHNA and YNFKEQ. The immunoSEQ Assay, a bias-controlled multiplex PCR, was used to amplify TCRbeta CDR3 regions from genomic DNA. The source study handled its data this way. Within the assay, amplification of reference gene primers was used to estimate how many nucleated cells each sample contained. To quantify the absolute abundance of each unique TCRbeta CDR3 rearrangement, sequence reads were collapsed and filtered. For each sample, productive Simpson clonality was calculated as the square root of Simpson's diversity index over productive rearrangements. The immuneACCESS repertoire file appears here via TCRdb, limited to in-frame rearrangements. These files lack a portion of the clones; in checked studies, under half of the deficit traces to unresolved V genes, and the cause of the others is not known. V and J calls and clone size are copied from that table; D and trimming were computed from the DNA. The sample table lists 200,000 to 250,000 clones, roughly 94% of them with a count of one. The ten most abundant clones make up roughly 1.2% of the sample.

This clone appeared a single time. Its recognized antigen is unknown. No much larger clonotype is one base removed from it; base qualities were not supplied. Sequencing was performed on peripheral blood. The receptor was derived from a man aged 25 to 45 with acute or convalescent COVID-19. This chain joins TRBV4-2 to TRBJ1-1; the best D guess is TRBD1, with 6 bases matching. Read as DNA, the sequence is TGTGCCAGCAGCCAAGGCAGAGGGACGGACAGAGTTTTGAACACTGAAGCTTTCTTT. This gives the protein CASSQGRGTDRVLNTEAFF.